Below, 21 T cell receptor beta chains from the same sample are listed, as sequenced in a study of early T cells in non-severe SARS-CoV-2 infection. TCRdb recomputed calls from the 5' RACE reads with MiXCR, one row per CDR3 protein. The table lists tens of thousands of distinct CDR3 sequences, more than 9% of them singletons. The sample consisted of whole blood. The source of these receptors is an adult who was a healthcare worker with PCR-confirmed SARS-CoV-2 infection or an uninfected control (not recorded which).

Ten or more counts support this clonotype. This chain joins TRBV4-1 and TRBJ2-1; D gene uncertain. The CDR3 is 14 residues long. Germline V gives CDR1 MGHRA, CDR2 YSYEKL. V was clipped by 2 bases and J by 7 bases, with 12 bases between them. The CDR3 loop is CASSQLRVSNEQFF. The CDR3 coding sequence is TGCGCCAGCAGCCAACTACGGGTTTCGAATGAGCAGTTCTTC.

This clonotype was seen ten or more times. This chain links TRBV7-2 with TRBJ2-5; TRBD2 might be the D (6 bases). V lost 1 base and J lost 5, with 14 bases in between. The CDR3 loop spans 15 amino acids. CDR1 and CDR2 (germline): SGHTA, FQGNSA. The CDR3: CASSLGGSRGETQYF. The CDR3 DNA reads TGTGCCAGCAGCTTAGGGGGCTCCCGGGGGGAGACCCAGTACTTC.

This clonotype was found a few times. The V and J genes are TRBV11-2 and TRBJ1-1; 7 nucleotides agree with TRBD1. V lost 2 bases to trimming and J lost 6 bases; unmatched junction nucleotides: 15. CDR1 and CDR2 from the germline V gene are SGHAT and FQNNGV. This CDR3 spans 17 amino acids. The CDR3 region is CASSLLGQGVRAAEAFF. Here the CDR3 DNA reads TGTGCCAGCAGCTTACTAGGGCAGGGGGTACGCGCCGCTGAAGCTTTCTTT.

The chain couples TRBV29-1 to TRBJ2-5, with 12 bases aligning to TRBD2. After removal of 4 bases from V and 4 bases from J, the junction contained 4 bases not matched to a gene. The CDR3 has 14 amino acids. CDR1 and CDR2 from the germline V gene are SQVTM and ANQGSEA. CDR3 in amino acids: CSVGLAGVLETQYF. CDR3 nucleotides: TGCAGCGTTGGACTAGCGGGGGTCTTAGAGACCCAGTACTTC. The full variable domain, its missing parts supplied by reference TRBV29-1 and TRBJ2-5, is SAVISQKPSRDICQRGTSLTIQCQVDSQVTMMFWYRQQPGQSLTLIATANQGSEATYESGFVIDKFPISRPNLTFSTLTVSNMSPEDSSIYLCSVGLAGVLETQYFGPGTRLLVL.

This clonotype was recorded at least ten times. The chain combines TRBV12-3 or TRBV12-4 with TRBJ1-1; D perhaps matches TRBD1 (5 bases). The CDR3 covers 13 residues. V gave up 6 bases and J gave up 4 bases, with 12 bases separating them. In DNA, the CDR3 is TGTGCCAGCAGACTCCAGGGTTTCACTGAAGCTTTCTTT. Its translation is CASRLQGFTEAFF.

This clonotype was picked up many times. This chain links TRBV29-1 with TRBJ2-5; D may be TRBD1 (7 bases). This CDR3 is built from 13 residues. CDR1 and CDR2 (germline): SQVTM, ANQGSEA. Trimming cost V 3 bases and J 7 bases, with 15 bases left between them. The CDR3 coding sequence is TGCAGCGTTGATGGAGGGGGCCGCGGGACCCAGTACTTC. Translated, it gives CSVDGGGRGTQYF.

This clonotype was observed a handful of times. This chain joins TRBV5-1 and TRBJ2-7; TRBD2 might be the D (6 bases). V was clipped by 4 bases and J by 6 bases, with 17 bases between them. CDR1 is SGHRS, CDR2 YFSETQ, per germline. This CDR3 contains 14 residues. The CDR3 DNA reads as TGCGCCAGCAGCAACCCAGGGAGGTCGCGCGAGCAGTACTTC. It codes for CASSNPGRSREQYF.

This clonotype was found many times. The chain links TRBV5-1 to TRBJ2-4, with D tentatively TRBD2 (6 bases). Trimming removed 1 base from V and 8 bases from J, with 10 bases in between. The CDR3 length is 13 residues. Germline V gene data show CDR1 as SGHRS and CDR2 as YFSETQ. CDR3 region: CASSLRGGDIQYF. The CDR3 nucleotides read TGCGCCAGCAGCTTGAGGGGCGGGGACATTCAGTACTTC.

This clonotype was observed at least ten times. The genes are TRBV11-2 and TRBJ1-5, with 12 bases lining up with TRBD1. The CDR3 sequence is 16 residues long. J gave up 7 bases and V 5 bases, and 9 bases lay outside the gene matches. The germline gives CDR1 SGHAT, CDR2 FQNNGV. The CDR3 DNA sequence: TGTGCCAGCAGCAACCGGGACAGGGGGCCTGGACAGCCCCAGCATTTT. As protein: CASSNRDRGPGQPQHF.

CDR3 region: CASSLTAPGPGELFF. As DNA, the CDR3 is TGTGCCAGCAGCTTAACCGCTCCGGGACCCGGGGAGCTGTTTTTT. The chain employs TRBV7-6 and TRBJ2-2, with D perhaps TRBD1 or TRBD2 (5 bases each). The CDR3 is 15 amino acids. Germline loops: CDR1 SGHVS, CDR2 FNYEAQ. The V end lost 2 bases, the J end lost 6 bases, and 13 bases lay between the germline ends.

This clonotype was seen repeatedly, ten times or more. The DNA for the CDR3 is TGCAGTGCCCTCAGGACAGGGGGCAATGAAGCTTTCTTT. Its translation is CSALRTGGNEAFF. This sequence joins TRBV20-1 and TRBJ1-1; 11 bases are shared with TRBD1. This CDR3 spans 13 amino acids. Germline V gene data show CDR1 as DFQATT and CDR2 as SNEGSKA (reference sequence). Germline trimming cut 6 bases from V and 7 bases from J; bases unmatched to any gene: 7.

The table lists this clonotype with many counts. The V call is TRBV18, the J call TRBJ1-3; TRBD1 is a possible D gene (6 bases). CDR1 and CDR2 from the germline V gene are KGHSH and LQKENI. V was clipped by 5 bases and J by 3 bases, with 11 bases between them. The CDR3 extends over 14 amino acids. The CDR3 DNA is TGTGCCAGCTCATCGGGACATCTTGGAAACACCATATATTTT. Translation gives CASSSGHLGNTIYF.

The CDR3 is CASGTHTDTQYF. CDR3 DNA: TGTGCCAGCGGGACTCACACAGATACGCAGTATTTT. The chain joins TRBV2 to TRBJ2-3; a possible D gene is TRBD2 (6 bases). Trimming cost V 8 bases and J 2 bases, with 8 bases left between them. The length of the CDR3 is 12 residues. CDR1 is SNHLY and CDR2 is FYNNEI in the germline V gene.

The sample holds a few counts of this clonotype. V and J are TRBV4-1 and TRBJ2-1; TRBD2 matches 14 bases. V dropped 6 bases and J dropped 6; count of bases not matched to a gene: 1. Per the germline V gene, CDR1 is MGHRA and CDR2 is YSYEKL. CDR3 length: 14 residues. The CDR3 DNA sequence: TGCGCCAGCAGGGGACTAGCGGGAGTCAATGAGCAGTTCTTC. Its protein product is CASRGLAGVNEQFF.

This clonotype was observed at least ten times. The chain's CDR3 is CASSQQGIADTQYF. The CDR3 DNA is TGTGCCAGCTCGCAACAGGGGATCGCAGATACGCAGTATTTT. The chain carries TRBV18 and TRBJ2-3; 7 bases line up with TRBD1. V gave up 6 bases and J gave up 4 bases; unmatched junction bases: 7. Germline V gene sequence: CDR1 KGHSH, CDR2 LQKENI. This CDR3 comprises 14 residues. The full variable domain, with the rest looked up from reference TRBV18 and TRBJ2-3, is NAGVMQNPRHLVRRRGQEARLRCSPMKGHSHVYWYRQLPEEGLKFMVYLQKENIIDESGMPKERFSAEFPKEGPSILRIQQVVRGDSAAYFCASSQQGIADTQYFGPGTRLTVL.

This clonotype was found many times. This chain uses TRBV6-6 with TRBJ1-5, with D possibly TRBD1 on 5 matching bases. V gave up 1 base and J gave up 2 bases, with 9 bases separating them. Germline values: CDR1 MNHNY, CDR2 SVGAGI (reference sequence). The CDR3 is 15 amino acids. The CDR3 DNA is TGTGCCAGCAGTTACTTGCAGGGAGGCAATCAGCCCCAGCATTTT. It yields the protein CASSYLQGGNQPQHF.

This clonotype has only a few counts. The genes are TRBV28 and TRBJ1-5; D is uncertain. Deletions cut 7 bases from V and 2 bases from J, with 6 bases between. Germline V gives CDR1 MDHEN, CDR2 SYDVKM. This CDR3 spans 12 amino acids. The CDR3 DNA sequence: TGTGCCAGCATAGGAGGCAATCAGCCCCAGCATTTT. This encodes CASIGGNQPQHF.

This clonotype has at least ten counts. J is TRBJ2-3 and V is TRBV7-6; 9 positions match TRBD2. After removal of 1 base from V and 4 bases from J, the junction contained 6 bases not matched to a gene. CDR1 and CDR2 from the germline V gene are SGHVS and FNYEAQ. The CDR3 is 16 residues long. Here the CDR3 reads CASSLGGAGGPDTQYF. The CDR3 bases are TGTGCCAGCAGCTTAGGAGGGGCGGGAGGGCCAGATACGCAGTATTTT.

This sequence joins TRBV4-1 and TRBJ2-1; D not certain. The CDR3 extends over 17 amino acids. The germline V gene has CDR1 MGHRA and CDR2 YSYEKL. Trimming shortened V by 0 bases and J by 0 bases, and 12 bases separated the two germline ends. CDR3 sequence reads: CASSQDKETGSYNEQFF. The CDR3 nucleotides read TGCGCCAGCAGCCAAGATAAGGAGACCGGCTCCTACAATGAGCAGTTCTTC.

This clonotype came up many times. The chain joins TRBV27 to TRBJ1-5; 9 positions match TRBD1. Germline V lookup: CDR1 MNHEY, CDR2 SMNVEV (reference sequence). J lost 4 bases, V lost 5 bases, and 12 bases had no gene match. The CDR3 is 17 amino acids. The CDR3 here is CASSPLTGTGRNQPQHF. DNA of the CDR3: TGTGCCAGCAGTCCCCTAACCGGGACAGGGAGAAATCAGCCCCAGCATTTT.

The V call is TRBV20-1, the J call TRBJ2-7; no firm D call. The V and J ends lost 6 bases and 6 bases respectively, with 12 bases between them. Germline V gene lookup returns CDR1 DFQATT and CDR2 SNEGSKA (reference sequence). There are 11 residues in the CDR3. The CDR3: CSATAGPEQYF. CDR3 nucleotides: TGCAGTGCCACTGCTGGCCCCGAGCAGTACTTC.